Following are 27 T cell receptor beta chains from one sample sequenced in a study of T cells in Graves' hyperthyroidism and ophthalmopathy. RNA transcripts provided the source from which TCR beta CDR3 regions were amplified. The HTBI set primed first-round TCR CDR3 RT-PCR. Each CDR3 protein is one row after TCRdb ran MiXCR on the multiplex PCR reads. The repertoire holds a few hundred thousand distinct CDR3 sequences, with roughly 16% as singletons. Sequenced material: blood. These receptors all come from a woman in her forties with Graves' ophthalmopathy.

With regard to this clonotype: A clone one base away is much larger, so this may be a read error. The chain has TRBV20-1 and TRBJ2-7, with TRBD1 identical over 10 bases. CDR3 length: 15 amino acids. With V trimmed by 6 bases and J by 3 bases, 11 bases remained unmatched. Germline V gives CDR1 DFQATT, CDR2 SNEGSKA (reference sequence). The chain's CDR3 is CSATDPGQGSYEQYF. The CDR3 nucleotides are TGCAGTGCAACGGATCCGGGACAGGGGAGCTACGAGCAGTACTTC.

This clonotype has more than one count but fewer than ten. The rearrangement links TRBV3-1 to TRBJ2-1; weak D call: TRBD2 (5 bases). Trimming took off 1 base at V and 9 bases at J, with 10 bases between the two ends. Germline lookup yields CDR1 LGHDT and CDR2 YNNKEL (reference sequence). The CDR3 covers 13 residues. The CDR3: CASSQVPGVEQFF. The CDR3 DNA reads TGTGCCAGCAGCCAAGTTCCCGGGGTTGAGCAGTTCTTC.

For the CDR3, the DNA is TGCGCCAGCAGCCAAGCCCTAGCGGGAGTAATAACAGATACGCAGTATTTT. Translating it yields CASSQALAGVITDTQYF. This chain connects TRBV4-1 to TRBJ2-3; TRBD2 aligns across 10 bases. Trimming removed 1 base from V and 3 bases from J; junction bases left unmatched: 7. The CDR3 is 17 amino acids. Germline CDR1 and CDR2: MGHRA and YSYEKL.

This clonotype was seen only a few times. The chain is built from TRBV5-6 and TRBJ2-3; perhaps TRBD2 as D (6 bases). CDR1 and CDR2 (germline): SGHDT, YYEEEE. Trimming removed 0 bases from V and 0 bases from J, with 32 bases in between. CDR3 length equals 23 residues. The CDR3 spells CASSLAGGFLGPEDRTSTDTQYF. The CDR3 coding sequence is TGTGCCAGCAGCTTGGCCGGGGGTTTCCTGGGGCCAGAAGACAGAACGAGCACAGATACGCAGTATTTT.

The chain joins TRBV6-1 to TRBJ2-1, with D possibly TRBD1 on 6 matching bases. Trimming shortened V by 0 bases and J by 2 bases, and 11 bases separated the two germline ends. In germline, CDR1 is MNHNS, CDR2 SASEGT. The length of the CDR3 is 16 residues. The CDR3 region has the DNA TGTGCCAGCAGTGAAGCGGCCAGGGGCCCCTACAATGAGCAGTTCTTC. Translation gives CASSEAARGPYNEQFF.

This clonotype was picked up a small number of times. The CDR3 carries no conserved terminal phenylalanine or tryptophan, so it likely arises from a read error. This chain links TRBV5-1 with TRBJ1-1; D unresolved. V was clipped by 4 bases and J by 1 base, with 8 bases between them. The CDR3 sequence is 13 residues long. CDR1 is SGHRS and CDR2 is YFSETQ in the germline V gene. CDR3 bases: TGCGCCAGCAGCCTCGGGTCGAACACTGAAGCTTTCTCT. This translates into CASSLGSNTEAFS.

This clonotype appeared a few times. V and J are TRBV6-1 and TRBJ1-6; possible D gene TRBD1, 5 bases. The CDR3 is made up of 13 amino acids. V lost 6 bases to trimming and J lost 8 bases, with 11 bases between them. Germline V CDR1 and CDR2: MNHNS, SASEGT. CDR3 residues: CASRSQGDSPLHF. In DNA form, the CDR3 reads TGTGCCAGCAGATCCCAAGGGGATTCACCCCTCCACTTT.

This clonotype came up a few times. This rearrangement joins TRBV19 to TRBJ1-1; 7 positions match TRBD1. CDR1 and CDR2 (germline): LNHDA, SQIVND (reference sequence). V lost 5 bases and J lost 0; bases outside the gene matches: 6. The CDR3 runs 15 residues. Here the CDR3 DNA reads TGTGCCAGTAGTTCCATGGACAGGTTGAACACTGAAGCTTTCTTT. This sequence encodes CASSSMDRLNTEAFF.

Written as DNA, the CDR3 is TGTGCCAGCAGCTTACCGACTAGCGGGATGGGCACAGATACGCAGTATTTT. Amino acids: CASSLPTSGMGTDTQYF. The rearrangement links TRBV7-3 to TRBJ2-3; 11 positions match TRBD2. Losses at the gene ends were 2 bases for V and 1 base for J; bases not matched to a gene: 5. The CDR3 totals 17 residues. CDR1 and CDR2 (germline): SGHTA, FQGTGA.

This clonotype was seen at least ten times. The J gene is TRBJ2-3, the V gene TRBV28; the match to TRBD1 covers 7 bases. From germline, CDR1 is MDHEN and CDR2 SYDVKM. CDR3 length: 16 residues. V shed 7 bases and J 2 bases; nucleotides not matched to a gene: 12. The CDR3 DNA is TGTGCCAGCACTATCGCCCGGGACAGTCACACAGATACGCAGTATTTT. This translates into CASTIARDSHTDTQYF.

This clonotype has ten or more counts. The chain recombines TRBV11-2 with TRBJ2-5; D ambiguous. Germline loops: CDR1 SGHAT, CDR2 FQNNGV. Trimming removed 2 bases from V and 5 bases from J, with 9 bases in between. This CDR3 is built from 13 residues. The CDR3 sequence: CASSLLSAETQYF. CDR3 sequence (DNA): TGTGCCAGCAGCTTACTCAGCGCGGAGACCCAGTACTTC.

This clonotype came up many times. The CDR3 reads CASSRTSGRIFQETQYF. DNA of the CDR3: TGTGCCAGTAGCCGGACTAGCGGGAGGATCTTCCAAGAGACCCAGTACTTC. V is TRBV19 and J is TRBJ2-5; TRBD2 agrees at 14 bases. After removal of 6 bases from V and 1 base from J, the junction contained 7 bases not matched to a gene. This CDR3 region has 17 residues. Per the germline V gene, CDR1 is LNHDA and CDR2 is SQIVND (reference sequence).

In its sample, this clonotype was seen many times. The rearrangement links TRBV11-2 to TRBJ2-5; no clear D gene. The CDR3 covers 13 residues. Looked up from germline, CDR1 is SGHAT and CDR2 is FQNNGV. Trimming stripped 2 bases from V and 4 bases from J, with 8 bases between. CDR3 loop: CASSLRLGETQYF. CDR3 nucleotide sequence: TGTGCCAGCAGCTTACGACTCGGAGAGACCCAGTACTTC.

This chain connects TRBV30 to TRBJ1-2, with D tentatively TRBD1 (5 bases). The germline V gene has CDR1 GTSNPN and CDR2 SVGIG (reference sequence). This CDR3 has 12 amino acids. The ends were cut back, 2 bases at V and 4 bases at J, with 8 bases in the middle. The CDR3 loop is CAWSPTGYGYTF. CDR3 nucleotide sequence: TGTGCCTGGAGTCCTACAGGCTATGGCTACACCTTC.

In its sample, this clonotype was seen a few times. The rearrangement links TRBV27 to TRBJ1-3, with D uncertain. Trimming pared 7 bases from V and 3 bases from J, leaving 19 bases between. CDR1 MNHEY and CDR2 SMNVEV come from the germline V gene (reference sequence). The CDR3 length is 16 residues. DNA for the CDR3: TGTGCCAGCACATTCACGCCGGGAGCCGGTGGAAACACCATATATTTT. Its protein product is CASTFTPGAGGNTIYF.

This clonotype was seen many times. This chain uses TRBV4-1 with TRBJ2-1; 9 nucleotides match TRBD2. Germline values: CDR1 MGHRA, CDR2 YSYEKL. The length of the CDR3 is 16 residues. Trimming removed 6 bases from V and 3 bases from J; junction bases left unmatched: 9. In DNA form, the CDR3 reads TGCGCCAGCAGAGCAGCGGGAGGTGCCCACTACAATGAGCAGTTCTTC. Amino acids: CASRAAGGAHYNEQFF.

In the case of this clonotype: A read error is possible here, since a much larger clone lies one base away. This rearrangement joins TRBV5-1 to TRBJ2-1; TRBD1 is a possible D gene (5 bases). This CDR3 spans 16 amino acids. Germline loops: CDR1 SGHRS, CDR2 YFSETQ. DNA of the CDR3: TGCGTCAGCAGCTCGGGTAGGGGATTGGAGTACAATGAGCAGTTCTTC. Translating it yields CVSSSGRGLEYNEQFF.

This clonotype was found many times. For the CDR3, the DNA is TGTGCCAGCGACAGCCGTTACGAGCAGTACTTC. It specifies CASDSRYEQYF. J is TRBJ2-7 and V is TRBV6-1; weak D call: TRBD1 (5 bases). This CDR3 contains 11 residues. V was shortened by 8 bases and J by 4 bases, with 9 bases between the two germline ends. Germline CDR1 is MNHNS and CDR2 is SASEGT.

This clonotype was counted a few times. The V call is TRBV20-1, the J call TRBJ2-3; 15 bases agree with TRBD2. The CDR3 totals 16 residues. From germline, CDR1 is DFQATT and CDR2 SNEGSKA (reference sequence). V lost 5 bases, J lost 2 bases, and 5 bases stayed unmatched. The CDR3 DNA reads TGCAGTGCTTCCGGGACTAGCGGGAGGTACACAGATACGCAGTATTTT. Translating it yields CSASGTSGRYTDTQYF.

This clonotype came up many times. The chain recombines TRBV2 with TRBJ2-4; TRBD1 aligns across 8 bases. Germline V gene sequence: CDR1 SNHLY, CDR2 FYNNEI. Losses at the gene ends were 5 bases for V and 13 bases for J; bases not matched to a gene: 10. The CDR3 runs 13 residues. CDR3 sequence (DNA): TGTGCCAGCAGTCTGGACAGGGCGATTGAACAGTACTTC. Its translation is CASSLDRAIEQYF. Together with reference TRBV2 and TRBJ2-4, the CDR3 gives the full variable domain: EPEVTQTPSHQVTQMGQEVILRCVPISNHLYFYWYRQILGQKVEFLVSFYNNEISEKSEIFDDQFSVERPDGSNFTLKIRSTKLEDSAMYFCASSLDRAIEQYFGAGTRLSVL.

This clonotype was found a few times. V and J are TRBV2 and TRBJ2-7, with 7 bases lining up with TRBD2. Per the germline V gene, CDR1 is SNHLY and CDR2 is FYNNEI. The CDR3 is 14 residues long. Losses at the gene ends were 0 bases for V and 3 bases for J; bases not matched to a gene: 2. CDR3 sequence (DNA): TGTGCCAGCAGTGAAGCCGGGGGGAACTACGAGCAGTACTTC. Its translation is CASSEAGGNYEQYF.

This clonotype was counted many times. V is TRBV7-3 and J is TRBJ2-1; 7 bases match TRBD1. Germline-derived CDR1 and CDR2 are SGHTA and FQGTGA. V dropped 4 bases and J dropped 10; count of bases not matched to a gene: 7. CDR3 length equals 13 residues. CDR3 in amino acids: CASSYQGGGEQFF. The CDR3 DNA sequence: TGTGCCAGCAGCTATCAAGGGGGCGGGGAGCAGTTCTTC.

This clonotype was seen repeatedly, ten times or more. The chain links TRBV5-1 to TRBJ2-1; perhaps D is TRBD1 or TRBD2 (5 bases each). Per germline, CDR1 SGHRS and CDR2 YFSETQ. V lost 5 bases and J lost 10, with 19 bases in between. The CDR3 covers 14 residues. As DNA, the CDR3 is TGCGCCAGCAGACCCGGGACCCTCCTTTTGGAGCAGTTCTTC. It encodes CASRPGTLLLEQFF.

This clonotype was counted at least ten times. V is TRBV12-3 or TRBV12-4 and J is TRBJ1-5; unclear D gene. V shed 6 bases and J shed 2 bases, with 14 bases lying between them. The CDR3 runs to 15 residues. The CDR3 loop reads CASSRDAPGNQPQHF. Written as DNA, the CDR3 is TGTGCCAGCAGCCGCGACGCCCCCGGCAATCAGCCCCAGCATTTT.

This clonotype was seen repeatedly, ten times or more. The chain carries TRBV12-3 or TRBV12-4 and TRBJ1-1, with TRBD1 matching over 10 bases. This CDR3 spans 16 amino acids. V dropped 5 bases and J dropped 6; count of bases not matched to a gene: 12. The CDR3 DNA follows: TGTGCCAGCAGTCCAAGACAGGGGGCGTTCAGCCCTGAAGCTTTCTTT. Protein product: CASSPRQGAFSPEAFF.

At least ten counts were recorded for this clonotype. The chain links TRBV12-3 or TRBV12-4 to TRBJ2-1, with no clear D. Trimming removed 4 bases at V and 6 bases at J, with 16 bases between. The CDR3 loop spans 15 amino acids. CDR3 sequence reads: CASSSDPYAVNEQFF. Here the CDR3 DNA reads TGTGCCAGCAGTTCGGACCCCTATGCTGTCAATGAGCAGTTCTTC.

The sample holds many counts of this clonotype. The CDR3 region has the DNA TGTGCCAGCTCACCACCGGACAGTAGAGGGGAAAAACTGTTTTTT. Amino acids: CASSPPDSRGEKLFF. The chain has TRBV18 and TRBJ1-4; a weak D match, TRBD1 (6 bases). Germline CDR1 reads KGHSH; CDR2 reads LQKENI. The CDR3 spans 15 residues. V dropped 0 bases and J dropped 8 bases, with 13 bases sitting between them.